The 26 T cell receptor beta chains below all came from one sample that was sequenced in a study of cytomegalovirus exposure and HLA in healthy donors. The study ran its PCR with 60 Vbeta and 13 Jbeta primers. Here immunoSEQ multiplex PCR was the method, and the copy in TCRdb shows in-frame clones only, minus some. Of more than 130,000 clones in the sample, about 79% were seen once. The source material was PBMCs. Receptors were obtained from a male donor in good health and CMV-seronegative.

This clone was found once. J is TRBJ2-3 and V is TRBV30; D perhaps matches TRBD1 (6 bases). Germline CDR1 GTSNPN, CDR2 SVGIG (reference sequence). The CDR3 is made up of 14 amino acids. V was pared by 2 bases and J by 2 bases, with 11 bases between. CDR3 amino acids: CAWSPGQITDTQYF. CDR3 DNA sequence: TGTGCCTGGAGTCCCGGACAGATCACAGATACGCAGTATTTT.

This chain uses TRBV5-6 with TRBJ2-5, with 8 bases matching TRBD1. The CDR3 runs 14 residues. Germline CDR1 reads SGHDT; CDR2 reads YYEEEE. V lost 2 bases and J lost 5; bases outside the gene matches: 5. This CDR3 reads CASSFDRGRETQYF. The CDR3 coding sequence is TGTGCCAGCAGCTTCGACAGGGGTAGGGAGACCCAGTACTTC.

This sequence joins TRBV2 and TRBJ2-7, with 9 bases aligning to TRBD1. Looked up from germline, CDR1 is SNHLY and CDR2 is FYNNEI. Unmatched junction bases numbered 6, after V lost 7 bases and J lost 2 bases. The CDR3 consists of 14 residues. CDR3 DNA: TGTGCCAGCACTCCTGACAGGGGGACCTACGAGCAGTACTTC. Protein sequence: CASTPDRGTYEQYF.

The chain joins TRBV5-1 to TRBJ2-1, with 7 bases fitting TRBD1. Germline CDR1 SGHRS, CDR2 YFSETQ. There are 16 residues in the CDR3. The ends lost 4 bases at V and 5 bases at J; junction bases unmatched: 12. CDR3 nucleotides: TGCGCCAGCAGCATGCCCCGGGACAGCCTTAACAATGAGCAGTTCTTC. Amino acid sequence: CASSMPRDSLNNEQFF.

This chain links TRBV13 with TRBJ2-7; 10 bases match TRBD1. Germline V CDR1 and CDR2: PRHDT, FYEKMQ (reference sequence). The CDR3 extends over 14 amino acids. V was clipped by 2 bases and J by 3 bases; unmatched bases: 1. CDR3 nucleotides: TGTGCCAGCAGCTTACGGGACAGGGGCTACGAGCAGTACTTC. It is translated as CASSLRDRGYEQYF. The whole variable domain, filled in from reference TRBV13 and TRBJ2-7, reads AAGVIQSPRHLIKEKRETATLKCYPIPRHDTVYWYQQGPGQDPQFLISFYEKMQSDKGSIPDRFSAQQFSDYHSELNMSSLELGDSALYFCASSLRDRGYEQYFGPGTRLTVT.

The rearrangement uses TRBV21-1 and TRBJ2-1; no DNA check was done on the table's D call, TRBD2. TRBV21-1 is deemed a pseudogene. This CDR3 is built from 20 residues. The CDR3 here is CASSKGYGPTSPSLYNEQFF. For the CDR3, the DNA is TGTGCCAGCAGCAAAGGGTATGGGCCGACTAGCCCAAGCCTGTACAATGAGCAGTTCTTC.

The chain joins TRBV6-1 to TRBJ2-3, with D possibly matching TRBD1 (5 bases). V was shortened by 6 bases and J by 0 bases, with 7 bases between the two germline ends. Germline CDR1 and CDR2: MNHNS and SASEGT. The CDR3 extends over 13 amino acids. This chain's CDR3 is CASRGQSTDTQYF. The CDR3 DNA reads TGTGCCAGCAGGGGGCAGAGCACAGATACGCAGTATTTT.

This clone showed up just a few times. This chain uses TRBV7-2 with TRBJ2-3, with a weak D call TRBD2 (6 bases). The CDR3 has 13 residues. CDR1 is SGHTA and CDR2 is FQGNSA in the germline V gene. Trimming pared 5 bases from V and 7 bases from J, leaving 13 bases between. The CDR3 nucleotides are TGTGCCAGCAGCCGGTCGGGAGTAAATACGCAGTATTTT. As protein: CASSRSGVNTQYF. Using reference TRBV7-2 and TRBJ2-3 for the parts outside the CDR3, the full variable domain is GAGVSQSPSNKVTEKGKDVELRCDPISGHTALYWYRQSLGQGLEFLIYFQGNSAPDKSGLPSDRFSAERTGGSVSTLTIQRTQQEDSAVYLCASSRSGVNTQYFGPGTRLTVL.

This chain links TRBV7-2 with TRBJ2-5; 9 nucleotides agree with TRBD2. This CDR3 contains 15 residues. V lost 4 bases to trimming and J lost 4 bases; unmatched junction nucleotides: 7. Germline V gene sequence: CDR1 SGHTA, CDR2 FQGNSA. CDR3 DNA sequence: TGTGCCAGCAGCTCTCCGGCGGGGGGGGCAGAGACCCAGTACTTC. It codes for CASSSPAGGAETQYF.

The gene calls are TRBV11-2 and TRBJ2-1; 7 bases agree with TRBD2. Germline trimming cut 5 bases from V and 5 bases from J; bases unmatched to any gene: 9. The germline V gene encodes CDR1 SGHAT and CDR2 FQNNGV. The CDR3 has 15 residues. The CDR3 DNA reads as TGTGCCAGCAGCGGGCTCCGGGACTATAACAATGAGCAGTTCTTC. Translating it yields CASSGLRDYNNEQFF.

The rearrangement joins TRBV18 to TRBJ2-7; TRBD2 matches at 11 bases. The V and J ends lost 6 bases and 0 bases, in that order; junction bases with no gene match: 25. The CDR3 has 22 amino acids. Germline CDR1 and CDR2: KGHSH and LQKENI. The CDR3 reads CASSRDRGFGSGGEPRSYEQYF. CDR3 in DNA: TGTGCCAGCTCCCGCGACAGGGGATTCGGTAGCGGGGGGGAACCTCGCTCCTACGAGCAGTACTTC.

This CDR3 reads CASSQVLSVSGYTF. The CDR3 nucleotides are TGCGCCAGCAGCCAAGTCTTATCGGTGTCTGGCTACACCTTC. The rearrangement joins TRBV4-3 to TRBJ1-2; D gene uncertain. Per germline, CDR1 LGHNA and CDR2 YSLEER. V was cut by 1 base and J by 7 bases, with 13 bases left in between. The CDR3 is 14 amino acids.

The chain combines TRBV5-1 with TRBJ1-3; D unclear. The CDR3 spans 16 residues. Trimming pared 0 bases from V and 0 bases from J, leaving 10 bases between. Germline CDR1 is SGHRS and CDR2 is YFSETQ. CDR3 nucleotide sequence: TGCGCCAGCAGCTTGGGGGCGATTCTCTCTGGAAACACCATATATTTT. Protein product: CASSLGAILSGNTIYF.

This clone was found once. This CDR3 is CASSGKTVSLTNVLTF. In DNA form, the CDR3 reads TGTGCCAGCAGTGGCAAGACAGTCTCTTTAACCAACGTCCTGACTTTC. The chain links TRBV2 to TRBJ2-6, with D tentatively TRBD1 (5 bases). The V end was cut by 4 bases, the J end by 8 bases, with 18 bases between. The germline CDR1 and CDR2 sequences are SNHLY and FYNNEI. The CDR3 has 16 residues. Full variable domain (remainder filled in from reference TRBV2 and TRBJ2-6): EPEVTQTPSHQVTQMGQEVILRCVPISNHLYFYWYRQILGQKVEFLVSFYNNEISEKSEIFDDQFSVERPDGSNFTLKIRSTKLEDSAMYFCASSGKTVSLTNVLTFGAGSRLTVL.

The chain recombines TRBV10-1 with TRBJ1-5, with D unclear. V was shortened by 0 bases and J by 4 bases, with 4 bases between the two germline ends. Per germline, CDR1 WNHNN and CDR2 SYGVQD (reference sequence). CDR3 length equals 13 residues. As DNA, the CDR3 is TGCGCCAGCAGTGAGTCGTTAAATCAGCCCCAGCATTTT. This sequence encodes CASSESLNQPQHF.

This clone has just one count. V is TRBV5-1 and J is TRBJ2-7, with D unclear. Trimming shortened V by 0 bases and J by 0 bases, and 7 bases separated the two germline ends. Germline CDR1 SGHRS, CDR2 YFSETQ. This CDR3 has 14 residues. The CDR3 reads CASSLGMYSYEQYF. The CDR3, as DNA: TGCGCCAGCAGCTTGGGTATGTACTCCTACGAGCAGTACTTC.

This clone was observed a handful of times. This chain links TRBV19 with TRBJ2-7; 8 positions match TRBD1. The CDR3 is made up of 15 amino acids. Germline V gene data show CDR1 as LNHDA and CDR2 as SQIVND (reference sequence). Trimming cost V 5 bases and J 1 base; bases outside gene matches: 7. CDR3 sequence (DNA): TGTGCCAGTAGTCGACTTAGGACAGGGTCCTACGAGCAGTACTTC. This codes for CASSRLRTGSYEQYF.

This chain uses TRBV6-6 with TRBJ2-1; 7 positions agree with TRBD1. Germline values: CDR1 MNHNY, CDR2 SVGAGI (reference sequence). This CDR3 is 14 amino acids long. J was trimmed by 2 bases and V by 5 bases; bases with no gene match: 3. CDR3 sequence reads: CASSRDSAYNEQFF. CDR3 nucleotides: TGTGCCAGCAGTCGGGACAGTGCCTACAATGAGCAGTTCTTC.

This chain joins TRBV5-5 and TRBJ1-5; D remains ambiguous. The CDR3 sequence is 15 residues long. Germline V gene sequence: CDR1 SGHKS, CDR2 YYEKEE (reference sequence). Between the trimmed V and J ends, which lost 1 base and 0 bases, there was a span of 8 bases. The CDR3 sequence is CASSLFSGSNQPQHF. The CDR3, as DNA: TGTGCCAGCAGCTTGTTTTCAGGTAGCAATCAGCCCCAGCATTTT.

This chain links TRBV29-1 with TRBJ2-3; tentative D call: TRBD1 (6 bases). CDR1 and CDR2 (germline): SQVTM, ANQGSEA. Trimming took off 8 bases at V and 4 bases at J, with 16 bases between the two ends. The CDR3 sequence is 13 residues long. This chain's CDR3 is CSSEVGAADTQYF. The CDR3 DNA is TGCAGCTCTGAGGTGGGGGCGGCAGATACGCAGTATTTT.

This clone was recorded only once. The chain uses TRBV5-1 and TRBJ2-1; 9 bases line up with TRBD2. The V segment lost 6 bases and the J segment 1 base; nucleotides outside the gene matches: 5. The germline V gene encodes CDR1 SGHRS and CDR2 YFSETQ. The CDR3 contains 15 residues. In nucleotides, the CDR3 is TGCGCCAGCATATTTACTAGCGGGTCCTACAATGAGCAGTTCTTC. Translated, it gives CASIFTSGSYNEQFF.

The gene calls are TRBV5-6 and TRBJ2-1, with 11 bases matching TRBD2. The germline V gene has CDR1 SGHDT and CDR2 YYEEEE. With 4 bases clipped from V and 3 bases from J, the junction kept 6 bases outside the gene matches. The length of the CDR3 is 16 residues. In DNA form, the CDR3 reads TGTGCCAGCAGCCTTCTAGCGGGAGGAATCTACAATGAGCAGTTCTTC. Its protein is CASSLLAGGIYNEQFF. Based on the CDR3 plus reference TRBV5-6 and TRBJ2-1, the full variable domain is DAGVTQSPTHLIKTRGQQVTLRCSPKSGHDTVSWYQQALGQGPQFIFQYYEEEERQRGNFPDRFSGHQFPNYSSELNVNALLLGDSALYLCASSLLAGGIYNEQFFGPGTRLTVL.

This clone was seen more than once but under ten times. The CDR3 coding sequence is TGTGCCAGCAGCTTAAGTGGCTCCGCCACTGAAGCTTTCTTT. Translation gives CASSLSGSATEAFF. The chain carries TRBV7-3 and TRBJ1-1; D remains unclear. V was cut by 1 base and J by 4 bases, with 10 bases left in between. Germline V gene data show CDR1 as SGHTA and CDR2 as FQGTGA. This CDR3 region has 14 residues. Looking up the rest from reference TRBV7-3 and TRBJ1-1 gives the full variable domain: GAGVSQTPSNKVTEKGKYVELRCDPISGHTALYWYRQSLGQGPEFLIYFQGTGAADDSGLPNDRFFAVRPEGSVSTLKIQRTERGDSAVYLCASSLSGSATEAFFGQGTRLTVV.

The rearrangement joins TRBV9 to TRBJ2-7; TRBD1 matches at 12 bases. Germline CDR1 and CDR2: SGDLS and YYNGEE. Trimming removed 0 bases from V and 3 bases from J; junction bases left unmatched: 4. This CDR3 comprises 16 residues. CDR3 loop: CASSVAGQGALYEQYF. The CDR3 DNA reads TGTGCCAGCAGCGTAGCGGGACAGGGGGCTCTCTACGAGCAGTACTTC.

Written as DNA, the CDR3 is TGTGCCAGCAGCCCCACAGGGACCGGGGAGCTGTTTTTT. It codes for CASSPTGTGELFF. The V call is TRBV7-3, the J call TRBJ2-2, with D maybe TRBD1 (6 bases). Trimming took off 5 bases at V and 5 bases at J, with 9 bases between the two ends. Germline V gives CDR1 SGHTA, CDR2 FQGTGA. The CDR3 loop spans 13 amino acids.

This clone occurred a few times. V is TRBV5-4 and J is TRBJ2-7, with D tentatively TRBD2 (5 bases). With 2 bases removed from V and 7 bases from J, the gap between germline ends came to 10 bases. Per the germline V gene, CDR1 is SGHNT and CDR2 is YYREEE (reference sequence). This CDR3 has 12 residues. The CDR3 nucleotides are TGTGCCAGCAGCTTAGGTACTAGGGAGCAGTACTTC. Its translation is CASSLGTREQYF.